Sequencing of this TCR beta chain was carried out in a study of T cell responses to AZD1222 COVID-19 vaccine. CDR1 and CDR2 from the germline V gene are LNHDA and SQIVND (reference sequence). This CDR3 spans 13 amino acids. Trimming cost V 5 bases and J 3 bases, with 10 bases left between them. The table lists this clone with a count of one. As yet, its antigen is unknown. Generated by immunoSEQ multiplex PCR, the TCRdb table keeps only in-frame clones and is missing some. The sample lists some 180,000 clones, roughly 92% occurring once. Study results and limitations: There were mostly white British donors and more females than males, and clonal diversity was possibly underestimated.

This sequence originates from an adult in good health. The V call is TRBV19, the J call TRBJ2-5; the D is unclear. This specimen consisted of peripheral blood, obtained on day 0 of AZD1222 vaccination. Written as DNA, the CDR3 is TGTGCCAGTAGTGTAGGATCGAAAGAGACCCAGTACTTC. It translates to CASSVGSKETQYF. Combining the CDR3 with reference TRBV19 and TRBJ2-5 gives the whole variable domain DGGITQSPKYLFRKEGQNVTLSCEQNLNHDAMYWYRQDPGQGLRLIYYSQIVNDFQKGDIAEGYSVSREKKESFPLTVTSAQKNPTAFYLCASSVGSKETQYFGPGTRLLVL.